These T cell receptor beta chains were read from a single sample in a study of early T cells in non-severe SARS-CoV-2 infection. In TCRdb, the 5' RACE reads were re-called with MiXCR into one record per CDR3 protein. The sample records more than 20,000 distinct CDR3 sequences, just under 4.5% being singletons. Input material: whole blood. These receptors came from an adult who was a healthcare worker with PCR-confirmed SARS-CoV-2 infection or an uninfected control (not recorded which). Each CDR3 is given with its conserved first and last residue. D genes are given only for firm matches. Clone sizes are given selectively: once, few, many, or a class where the clone is expanded.

TRBV29-1	many	TRBJ2-1	TRBD1	CSVGGQGAGEQFF	TGCAGCGTTGGTGGACAGGGGGCAGGTGAGCAGTTCTTC
TRBV2	.	TRBJ2-2	.	CASIVWNTGELFF	TGTGCCAGCATCGTTTGGAACACCGGGGAGCTGTTTTTT
TRBV3-2	.	TRBJ2-7	.	CASSQDTGNEQYF	TGTGCCAGCAGCCAAGACACAGGGAACGAGCAGTACTTC
TRBV9	many	TRBJ2-3	TRBD2	CASSVSLAGTDTQYF	TGTGCCAGCAGCGTATCGCTAGCGGGTACAGATACGCAGTATTTT
TRBV12-3/TRBV12-4	.	TRBJ2-5	TRBD2	CASSFRTSGIGETQYF	TGTGCCAGCAGTTTTCGAACTAGCGGGATAGGAGAGACCCAGTACTTC
TRBV28	many	TRBJ2-1	.	CASSPPGTSNEQFF	TGTGCCAGCAGTCCTCCCGGGACCAGCAATGAGCAGTTCTTC
TRBV11-2	many	TRBJ1-2	.	CASSLRPTGLDYGYTF	TGTGCCAGCAGCTTACGGCCCACAGGGTTAGACTATGGCTACACCTTC
TRBV19	.	TRBJ2-3	.	CASSSLFTDTQYF	TGTGCCAGTAGTAGTCTGTTCACAGATACGCAGTATTTT
TRBV5-5	.	TRBJ1-4	TRBD1	CASSSTGATNEKLFF	TGTGCCAGCAGCTCGACAGGGGCAACTAATGAAAAACTGTTTTTT
TRBV7-9	few	TRBJ1-1	TRBD1	CASSTRGQGTEAFF	TGTGCCAGCAGCACGAGGGGGCAGGGCACTGAAGCTTTCTTT
TRBV6-1	many	TRBJ1-1	.	CASSDNPGVNTEAFF	TGTGCCAGCAGTGATAACCCAGGGGTTAACACTGAAGCTTTCTTT
TRBV28	few	TRBJ2-1	.	CASSFPPGGNLLGNEQFF	TGTGCCAGCAGTTTCCCCCCGGGTGGCAACCTCCTGGGTAATGAGCAGTTCTTC
TRBV18	many	TRBJ2-1	.	CASSPYGRGVGNEQFF	TGTGCCAGCTCACCCTATGGCAGGGGAGTTGGGAATGAGCAGTTCTTC
TRBV11-2	many	TRBJ2-7	.	CASSLESRGTVYF	TGTGCCAGCAGCTTAGAGAGTCGCGGGACAGTATACTTC
TRBV20-1	many	TRBJ2-6	TRBD2	CSARGYIAGGTGANVLTF	TGCAGTGCTAGGGGGTATATAGCGGGAGGAACTGGGGCCAACGTCCTGACTTTC
TRBV6-1	many	TRBJ2-7	TRBD2	CASSVQAGELYEQYF	TGTGCCAGCAGTGTCCAAGCGGGAGAGCTATACGAGCAGTACTTC
TRBV29-1	many	TRBJ2-7	.	CSVQKGRTSSYEQYF	TGCAGCGTACAGAAGGGACGGACCTCCTCCTACGAGCAGTACTTC
TRBV13	.	TRBJ2-4	.	CASSLGGFRQNIQYF	TGTGCCAGCAGCTTAGGAGGGTTCCGCCAAAACATTCAGTACTTC
TRBV7-9	many	TRBJ2-1	TRBD1	CASSLALTGLYNEQFF	TGTGCCAGCAGCTTAGCCCTGACAGGGTTATACAATGAGCAGTTCTTC
TRBV7-9	.	TRBJ1-1	.	CASSLALRNTEAFF	TGTGCCAGCAGCTTAGCGCTCAGAAACACTGAAGCTTTCTTT
TRBV7-2	many	TRBJ2-7	.	CASSLYNRAHEQYF	TGTGCCAGCAGCTTATATAACAGGGCCCACGAGCAGTACTTC
TRBV6-5	many	TRBJ1-1	.	CASSAGSRQAEAFF	TGTGCCAGCAGTGCGGGATCCCGTCAGGCTGAAGCTTTCTTT
TRBV5-4	many	TRBJ2-5	TRBD1	CASSLGDRGRETQYF	TGTGCCAGCAGCTTGGGGGACAGGGGGCGGGAGACCCAGTACTTC
TRBV27	.	TRBJ2-4	.	CASSLTGVAKNIQYF	TGTGCCAGCAGCCTGACCGGGGTAGCCAAAAACATTCAGTACTTC
TRBV11-2	many	TRBJ2-2	.	CASSSKYRVGELFF	TGTGCCAGCAGCTCCAAGTACAGGGTTGGGGAGCTGTTTTTT
TRBV28	many	TRBJ1-6	.	CASGDTSTNSPLHF	TGTGCCAGCGGGGACACTTCGACCAATTCACCCCTCCACTTT
TRBV10-3	many	TRBJ2-3	TRBD2	CAIRLAGRTDTQYF	TGTGCCATCAGGCTAGCGGGACGCACAGATACGCAGTATTTT
TRBV12-3/TRBV12-4	medium-sized	TRBJ2-1	TRBD2	CASSFSSGRAFNEQFF	TGTGCCAGCAGTTTTAGTAGCGGGAGGGCCTTCAATGAGCAGTTCTTC
TRBV6-5	many	TRBJ2-1	TRBD2	CASKPGTSGGQFF	TGTGCCAGCAAGCCCGGGACTAGCGGGGGGCAGTTCTTC
TRBV2	few	TRBJ2-1	TRBD2	CASSGTLAGGLNEQFF	TGTGCCAGCAGTGGGACCCTAGCGGGAGGTCTCAATGAGCAGTTCTTC
TRBV29-1	many	TRBJ2-2	.	CSVGAQANTGELFF	TGCAGCGTTGGCGCGCAGGCGAACACCGGGGAGCTGTTTTTT
TRBV28	.	TRBJ2-7	.	CASSPITQGPDEQYF	TGTGCCAGCAGTCCGATAACTCAGGGTCCGGACGAGCAGTACTTC
TRBV7-3	few	TRBJ2-3	.	CASSSKDTQYF	TGTGCCAGCAGCTCGAAAGATACGCAGTATTTT
TRBV6-2/TRBV6-3	many	TRBJ1-5	TRBD1	CASSRTGGQPQHF	TGTGCCAGCAGCCGGACAGGGGGTCAGCCCCAGCATTTT
TRBV28	many	TRBJ2-1	TRBD2	CASSLISSGRHNEQFF	TGTGCCAGCAGTTTAATTAGTAGCGGGAGGCACAATGAGCAGTTCTTC
TRBV7-8	many	TRBJ1-1	.	CASSLATVEAFF	TGTGCCAGCAGCTTAGCGACGGTTGAAGCTTTCTTT
TRBV7-8	many	TRBJ2-3	.	CASSDDTWRATDTQYF	TGTGCCAGCAGCGACGACACCTGGAGGGCCACAGATACGCAGTATTTT
TRBV28	.	TRBJ1-5	TRBD1	CASRAWGQTFNQPQHF	TGTGCCAGCAGAGCCTGGGGACAGACGTTTAATCAGCCCCAGCATTTT
TRBV28	many	TRBJ2-1	.	CASSYRSFVEQFF	TGTGCCAGCAGTTACAGGAGTTTTGTTGAGCAGTTCTTC
TRBV12-3/TRBV12-4	many	TRBJ1-2	TRBD1	CASRPQGGSYYGYTF	TGTGCCAGCAGGCCCCAGGGGGGTAGTTACTATGGCTACACCTTC
TRBV28	many	TRBJ1-1	.	CASLTSSPNTEAFF	TGTGCCAGCCTTACCTCCAGCCCGAACACTGAAGCTTTCTTT
TRBV10-3	many	TRBJ2-3	.	CAIKTSTDTQYF	TGTGCCATCAAGACAAGCACAGATACGCAGTATTTT